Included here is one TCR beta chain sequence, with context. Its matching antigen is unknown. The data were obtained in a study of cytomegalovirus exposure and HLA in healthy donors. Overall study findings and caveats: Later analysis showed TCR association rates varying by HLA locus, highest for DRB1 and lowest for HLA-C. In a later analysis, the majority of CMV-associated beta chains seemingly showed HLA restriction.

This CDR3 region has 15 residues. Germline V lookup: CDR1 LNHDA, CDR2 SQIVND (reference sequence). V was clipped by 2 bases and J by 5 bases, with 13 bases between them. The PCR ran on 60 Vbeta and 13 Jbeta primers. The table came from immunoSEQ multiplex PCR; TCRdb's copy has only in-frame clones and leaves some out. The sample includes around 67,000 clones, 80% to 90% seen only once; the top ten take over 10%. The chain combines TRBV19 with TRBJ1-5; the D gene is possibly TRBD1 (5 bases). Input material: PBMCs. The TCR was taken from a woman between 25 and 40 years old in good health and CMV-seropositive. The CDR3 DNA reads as TGTGCCAGTAGTATATGGGCTCAGGGTCATCAGCCCCAGCATTTT. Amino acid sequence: CASSIWAQGHQPQHF.